This is a list of T cell receptor beta chains from one sample in a study of control samples from healthy donors and cancer patients. Method: immunoSEQ multiplex PCR; TCRdb's copy keeps in-frame clones and lacks some. The repertoire holds some 48,000 clones, 93% seen once, with 20% to 30% in the top ten. Input material: PBMCs. These receptors all come from a woman between 45 and 60 years old with head and neck cancer. CDR3s include the opening cysteine and the closing phenylalanine or tryptophan. The order of the fields is clone size, V gene, J gene, D gene, CDR3 DNA, CDR3 protein. A D gene is named only where the DNA matches it firmly. A row's size may be missing; if present it is once, few, many or a size class.

abundance: NA
v_gene: TRBV19
j_gene: TRBJ1-1
d_gene: NA
CDR3nt: TGTGCCAGTAGCTGGGACTTTTCAGTAACTGAAGCTTTCTTT
CDR3aa: CASSWDFSVTEAFF

abundance: NA
v_gene: TRBV27
j_gene: TRBJ2-5
d_gene: TRBD2
CDR3nt: TGTGCCAGCAGTACCGCCGGGGGGGGGCGGTTAAAGACCCAGTACTTC
CDR3aa: CASSTAGGGRLKTQYF

abundance: NA
v_gene: TRBV9
j_gene: TRBJ1-1
d_gene: NA
CDR3nt: TGTGCCAGCAGCCCGGGACGGCTGAACACTGAAGCTTTCTTT
CDR3aa: CASSPGRLNTEAFF

abundance: NA
v_gene: TRBV5-5
j_gene: TRBJ2-7
d_gene: TRBD2
CDR3nt: TGTGCCAGCAGCTTCGGACTAGCGGGTTACGAGCAGTACTTC
CDR3aa: CASSFGLAGYEQYF

abundance: NA
v_gene: TRBV29-1
j_gene: TRBJ1-1
d_gene: TRBD1
CDR3nt: TGCAGCGTTGATACTCTGACAGGGGGAGAAGCTTTCTTT
CDR3aa: CSVDTLTGGEAFF

abundance: NA
v_gene: TRBV28
j_gene: TRBJ2-1
d_gene: NA
CDR3nt: TGTGCCAGCAGTTTTTTGGGGGTAGCAGCCGATGAGCAGTTCTTC
CDR3aa: CASSFLGVAADEQFF

abundance: few
v_gene: TRBV27
j_gene: TRBJ2-5
d_gene: TRBD2
CDR3nt: TGTGCCAGCAGCCAGCGGGAGGGAGAGACCCAGTACTTC
CDR3aa: CASSQREGETQYF

abundance: NA
v_gene: TRBV19
j_gene: TRBJ1-6
d_gene: TRBD1
CDR3nt: TGTGCCAGTAGTCTGAGACAGGGATATTATAATTCACCCCTCCACTTT
CDR3aa: CASSLRQGYYNSPLHF

abundance: NA
v_gene: TRBV19
j_gene: TRBJ2-7
d_gene: TRBD1
CDR3nt: TGTGCCAGTAGTGAGACATCCGGGACAGTGGTCGGATACGAGCAGTACTTC
CDR3aa: CASSETSGTVVGYEQYF

abundance: NA
v_gene: TRBV30
j_gene: TRBJ1-3
d_gene: TRBD1
CDR3nt: TGTGCCTGGGTGGGACAGTCTGGAAACACCATATATTTT
CDR3aa: CAWVGQSGNTIYF

abundance: NA
v_gene: TRBV11-3
j_gene: TRBJ2-7
d_gene: NA
CDR3nt: TGTGCCAGCAGCTTAGGAGGGCTAAGCTCCTACGAGCAGTACTTC
CDR3aa: CASSLGGLSSYEQYF

abundance: NA
v_gene: TRBV4-1
j_gene: TRBJ1-4
d_gene: NA
CDR3nt: TGCGCCAGCAGCCAAGAGGGACACGCCGCTAATGAAAAACTGTTTTTT
CDR3aa: CASSQEGHAANEKLFF

abundance: once
v_gene: TRBV27
j_gene: TRBJ2-1
d_gene: NA
CDR3nt: TGTGCCAGCAGTACCTCTAGCCTTAGCTCCTACAATGAGCAGTTCTTC
CDR3aa: CASSTSSLSSYNEQFF

abundance: NA
v_gene: TRBV7-8
j_gene: TRBJ1-2
d_gene: TRBD1
CDR3nt: TGTGCCAGCAGCCCGGGACAGCCCTATGGCTACACCTTC
CDR3aa: CASSPGQPYGYTF